This is a list of T cell receptor beta chains from one sample in a study of cytomegalovirus exposure and HLA in healthy donors. Method: immunoSEQ multiplex PCR; TCRdb's copy keeps in-frame clones and lacks some. Of about 69,000 clones listed, more than 75% are singletons. Sequenced sample: PBMCs. The receptor set was obtained from a man aged 18 to 30 in good health and CMV-seronegative. The CDR3 runs from the conserved cysteine through the conserved F or W. D genes are given only for firm matches. Expanded clones get a size class; other rows say once, few or many, or leave the size out.

d_call	v_call	j_call	clone_size	cdr3_aa	cdr3_nt
TRBD1	TRBV11-2	TRBJ1-4	-	CASSINSRDRGPHQLFF	TGTGCCAGCAGCATAAACTCCCGGGACAGGGGGCCTCATCAACTGTTTTTT
TRBD1	TRBV2	TRBJ1-1	-	CASSAFDRGTEAFF	TGTGCCAGCAGTGCTTTTGACAGGGGCACTGAAGCTTTCTTT
TRBD1	TRBV29-1	TRBJ2-5	-	CSGERGRGETQYF	TGCAGCGGTGAGAGGGGGCGCGGCGAGACCCAGTACTTC
TRBD1	TRBV6-5	TRBJ2-1	-	CASSYKRQGALVEQFF	TGTGCCAGCAGTTACAAAAGACAGGGGGCGCTGGTTGAGCAGTTCTTC
TRBD2	TRBV28	TRBJ2-3	-	CASSGNWGGDLRGRTDTQYF	TGTGCCAGCAGTGGGAACTGGGGGGGAGATTTGCGGGGTAGAACAGATACGCAGTATTTT
TRBD2	TRBV7-6	TRBJ2-1	few	CASSVRRAGTSAYNEQFF	TGTGCCAGCAGCGTAAGAAGAGCCGGGACTAGCGCTTACAATGAGCAGTTCTTC
TRBD2	TRBV28	TRBJ2-5	few	CASSRTSGYETQYF	TGTGCCAGCAGTAGGACTAGCGGTTACGAGACCCAGTACTTC
-	TRBV7-2	TRBJ2-3	-	CASSLSGFGRSDTQYF	TGTGCCAGCAGCTTATCAGGTTTTGGTCGTTCGGATACGCAGTATTTT
TRBD2	TRBV5-4	TRBJ2-2	-	CASSLPGLATGELFF	TGTGCCAGCAGCTTGCCGGGACTAGCTACCGGGGAGCTGTTTTTT
TRBD2	TRBV6-5	TRBJ2-5	-	CASRAGGGETQYF	TGTGCCAGCAGAGCGGGGGGCGGGGAGACCCAGTACTTC
-	TRBV6-5	TRBJ1-3	-	CASRQRPDGNTIYF	TGTGCCAGCAGGCAGCGCCCCGATGGAAACACCATATATTTT
TRBD1	TRBV6-5	TRBJ2-5	few	CASSLDRDYETQYF	TGTGCCAGCAGCCTCGACAGGGATTACGAGACCCAGTACTTC
-	TRBV6-1	TRBJ1-1	-	CASSDRAAENTEAFF	TGTGCCAGCAGTGATAGGGCAGCGGAGAACACTGAAGCTTTCTTT
TRBD1	TRBV9	TRBJ2-7	-	CASSPGTGNKRSYEQYF	TGTGCCAGCAGCCCAGGGACAGGGAACAAAAGATCCTACGAGCAGTACTTC
TRBD1	TRBV5-4	TRBJ1-1	-	CASRTGGLNTEAFF	TGTGCCAGCAGAACAGGGGGCTTGAACACTGAAGCTTTCTTT
-	TRBV5-4	TRBJ1-2	-	CASSLVRQESYTF	TGTGCCAGCAGCTTGGTTAGACAGGAGAGCTACACCTTC
-	TRBV2	TRBJ2-7	few	CASSGTSVGNEQYF	TGTGCCAGCAGTGGAACTAGTGTGGGAAACGAGCAGTACTTC
-	TRBV6-6	TRBJ2-3	-	CASSQDTQYF	TGTGCCAGCTCACAAGATACGCAGTATTTT
TRBD1	TRBV6-1	TRBJ2-1	-	CASSAAHRGHNEQFF	TGTGCCAGCAGTGCCGCTCACAGGGGCCACAATGAGCAGTTCTTC
TRBD1	TRBV6-4	TRBJ2-3	few	CASSEGQGAADTQYF	TGTGCCAGCAGTGAGGGACAGGGGGCCGCAGATACGCAGTATTTT
-	TRBV5-4	TRBJ2-1	-	CASSLGGVPGEQFF	TGTGCCAGCAGCTTGGGCGGGGTGCCAGGTGAGCAGTTCTTC
TRBD1	TRBV5-1	TRBJ1-1	-	CASSLGLVNRGGNTEAFF	TGCGCCAGCAGCTTGGGACTCGTAAACAGGGGCGGGAACACTGAAGCTTTCTTT